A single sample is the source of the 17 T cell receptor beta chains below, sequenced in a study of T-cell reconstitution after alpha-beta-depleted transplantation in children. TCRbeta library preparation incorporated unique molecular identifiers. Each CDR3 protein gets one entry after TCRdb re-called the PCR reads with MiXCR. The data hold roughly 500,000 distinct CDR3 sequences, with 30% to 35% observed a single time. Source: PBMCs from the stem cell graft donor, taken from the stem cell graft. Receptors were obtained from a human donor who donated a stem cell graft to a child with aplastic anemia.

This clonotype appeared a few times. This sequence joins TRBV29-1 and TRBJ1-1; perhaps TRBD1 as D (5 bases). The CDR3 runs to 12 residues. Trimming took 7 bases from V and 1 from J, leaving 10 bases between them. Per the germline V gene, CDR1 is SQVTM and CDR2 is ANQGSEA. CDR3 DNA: TGCAGCGGGGACGGGGAGAACACTGAAGCTTTCTTT. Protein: CSGDGENTEAFF.

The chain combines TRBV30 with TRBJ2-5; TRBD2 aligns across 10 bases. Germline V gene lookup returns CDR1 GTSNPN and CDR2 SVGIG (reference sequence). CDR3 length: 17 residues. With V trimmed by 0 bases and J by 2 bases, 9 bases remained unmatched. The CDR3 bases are TGTGCCTGGAGTGTACGCAGGACTAGCGGTGATCAAGAGACCCAGTACTTC. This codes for CAWSVRRTSGDQETQYF.

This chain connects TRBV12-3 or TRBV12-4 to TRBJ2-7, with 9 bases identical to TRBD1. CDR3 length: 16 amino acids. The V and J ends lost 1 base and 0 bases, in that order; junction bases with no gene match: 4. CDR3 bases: TGTGCCAGCAGTTTAGGGTACAGGGGGCCCTCCTACGAGCAGTACGTC. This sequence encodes CASSLGYRGPSYEQYV.

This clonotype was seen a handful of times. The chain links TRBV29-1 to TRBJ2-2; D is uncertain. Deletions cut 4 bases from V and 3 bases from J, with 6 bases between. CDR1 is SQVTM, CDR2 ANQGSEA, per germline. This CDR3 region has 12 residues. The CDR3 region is CSVGSHTGELFF. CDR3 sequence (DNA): TGCAGCGTTGGGTCACACACCGGGGAGCTGTTTTTT.

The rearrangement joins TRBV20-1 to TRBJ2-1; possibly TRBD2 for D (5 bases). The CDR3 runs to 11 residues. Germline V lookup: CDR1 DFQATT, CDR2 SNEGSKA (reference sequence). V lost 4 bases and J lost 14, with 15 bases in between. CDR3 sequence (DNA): TGCAGTGCTACCCTCAGCGGTAGTGAGTTCTTC. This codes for CSATLSGSEFF.

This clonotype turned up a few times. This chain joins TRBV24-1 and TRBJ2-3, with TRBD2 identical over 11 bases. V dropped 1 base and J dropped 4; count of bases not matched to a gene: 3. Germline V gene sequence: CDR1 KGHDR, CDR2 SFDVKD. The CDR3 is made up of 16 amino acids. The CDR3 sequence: CATSDFTSGRADTQYF. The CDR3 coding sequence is TGTGCCACCAGTGATTTCACTAGCGGGAGAGCAGATACGCAGTATTTT.

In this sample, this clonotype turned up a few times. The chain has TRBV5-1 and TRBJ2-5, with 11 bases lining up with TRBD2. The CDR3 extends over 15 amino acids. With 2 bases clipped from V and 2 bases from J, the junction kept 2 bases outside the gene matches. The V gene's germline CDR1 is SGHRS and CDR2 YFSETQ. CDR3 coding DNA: TGCGCCAGCAGCTTACTAGCGGGAGTTCAAGAGACCCAGTACTTC. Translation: CASSLLAGVQETQYF.

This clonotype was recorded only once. CDR3 loop: CASSLGNQNIQYF. The CDR3 bases are TGTGCCAGCAGCTTAGGAAATCAAAACATTCAGTACTTC. The chain couples TRBV11-2 to TRBJ2-4; the D is unclear. Trimming removed 1 base from V and 5 bases from J, with 6 bases in between. Germline V CDR1 and CDR2: SGHAT, FQNNGV. This CDR3 comprises 13 residues.

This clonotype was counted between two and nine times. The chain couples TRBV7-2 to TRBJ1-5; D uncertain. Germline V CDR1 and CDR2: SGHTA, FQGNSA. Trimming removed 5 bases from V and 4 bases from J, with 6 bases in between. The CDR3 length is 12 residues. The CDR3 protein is CASSDTNQPQHF. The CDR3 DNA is TGTGCCAGCAGCGACACGAATCAGCCCCAGCATTTT.

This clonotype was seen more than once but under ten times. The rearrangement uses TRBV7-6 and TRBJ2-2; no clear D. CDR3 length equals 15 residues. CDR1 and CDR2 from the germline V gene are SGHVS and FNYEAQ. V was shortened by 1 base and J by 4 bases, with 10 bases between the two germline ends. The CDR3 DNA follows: TGTGCCAGCAGCTTAGGGGGTCTCTCCACCGGGGAGCTGTTTTTT. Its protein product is CASSLGGLSTGELFF.

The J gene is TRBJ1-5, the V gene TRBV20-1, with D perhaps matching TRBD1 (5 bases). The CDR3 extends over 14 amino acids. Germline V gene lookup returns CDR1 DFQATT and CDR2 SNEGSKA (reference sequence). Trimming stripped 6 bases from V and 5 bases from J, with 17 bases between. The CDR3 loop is CSARGTYGDQPQHF. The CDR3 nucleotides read TGCAGTGCACGAGGGACCTACGGGGATCAGCCCCAGCATTTT.

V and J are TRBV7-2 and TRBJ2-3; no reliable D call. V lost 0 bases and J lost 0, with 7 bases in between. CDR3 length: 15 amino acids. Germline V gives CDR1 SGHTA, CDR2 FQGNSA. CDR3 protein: CASSLADKSTDTQYF. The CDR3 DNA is TGTGCCAGCAGCTTAGCTGACAAGAGCACAGATACGCAGTATTTT.

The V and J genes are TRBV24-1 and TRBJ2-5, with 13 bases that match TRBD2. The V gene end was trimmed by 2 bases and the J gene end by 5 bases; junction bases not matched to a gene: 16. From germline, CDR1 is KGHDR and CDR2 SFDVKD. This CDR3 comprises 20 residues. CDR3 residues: CATSDYRPGLAGIFQETQYF. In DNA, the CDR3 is TGTGCCACCAGTGATTACCGACCGGGACTAGCGGGAATCTTCCAGGAGACCCAGTACTTC.

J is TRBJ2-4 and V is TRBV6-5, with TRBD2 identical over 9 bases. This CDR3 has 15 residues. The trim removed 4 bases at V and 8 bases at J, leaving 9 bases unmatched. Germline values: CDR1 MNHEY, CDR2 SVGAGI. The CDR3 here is CASSWIAGGRDIQYF. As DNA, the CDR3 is TGTGCCAGCAGTTGGATTGCGGGAGGGAGGGACATTCAGTACTTC.

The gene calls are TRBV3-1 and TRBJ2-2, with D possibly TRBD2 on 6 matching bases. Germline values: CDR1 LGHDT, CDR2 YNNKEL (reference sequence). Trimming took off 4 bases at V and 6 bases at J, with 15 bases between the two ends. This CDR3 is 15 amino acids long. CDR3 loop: CASSPGAEVAGELFF. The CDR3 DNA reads TGTGCCAGCAGCCCGGGAGCGGAGGTAGCCGGGGAGCTGTTTTTT.

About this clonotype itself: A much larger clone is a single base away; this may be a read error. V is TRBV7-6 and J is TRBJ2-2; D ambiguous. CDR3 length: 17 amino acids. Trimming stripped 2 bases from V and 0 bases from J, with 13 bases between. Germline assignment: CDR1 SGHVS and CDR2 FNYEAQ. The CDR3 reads CASSLSPTRPNTGELFF. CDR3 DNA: TGTGCCAGCAGCTTATCTCCGACAAGGCCGAACACCGGGGAGCTGTTTTTT.

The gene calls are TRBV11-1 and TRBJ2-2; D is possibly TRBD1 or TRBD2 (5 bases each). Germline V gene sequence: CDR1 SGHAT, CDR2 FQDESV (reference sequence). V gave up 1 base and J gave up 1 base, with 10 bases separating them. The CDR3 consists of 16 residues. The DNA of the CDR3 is TGTGCCAGCAGCTTAGGGGGACCCTTGAACACCGGGGAGCTGTTTTTT. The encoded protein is CASSLGGPLNTGELFF.